This T cell receptor beta chain was obtained from a study of Graves' ophthalmopathy and Graves' hyperthyroidism. This clonotype was detected ten times or more. V was cut by 9 bases and J by 3 bases, with 14 bases left in between. There are 14 residues in the CDR3. Germline assignment: CDR1 SNHLY and CDR2 FYNNEI. The study amplified TCR beta CDR3 regions using RNA transcripts. After a first-round RT-PCR with HTBI primers, a second-round multiplex PCR was run. TCRdb re-analysed the multiplex PCR reads in MiXCR, keeping a single row per CDR3 protein. Among 740,000 or so distinct CDR3 sequences listed, approximately 40% were seen once.

Sequenced sample: peripheral blood. V is TRBV2 and J is TRBJ1-4, with D perhaps TRBD1 (6 bases). This TCR derives from an adult man with Graves' ophthalmopathy. The CDR3 nucleotides read TGTGCCAGTAACAGGGTTCGGGCTAATGAAAAACTGTTTTTT. This translates into CASNRVRANEKLFF.